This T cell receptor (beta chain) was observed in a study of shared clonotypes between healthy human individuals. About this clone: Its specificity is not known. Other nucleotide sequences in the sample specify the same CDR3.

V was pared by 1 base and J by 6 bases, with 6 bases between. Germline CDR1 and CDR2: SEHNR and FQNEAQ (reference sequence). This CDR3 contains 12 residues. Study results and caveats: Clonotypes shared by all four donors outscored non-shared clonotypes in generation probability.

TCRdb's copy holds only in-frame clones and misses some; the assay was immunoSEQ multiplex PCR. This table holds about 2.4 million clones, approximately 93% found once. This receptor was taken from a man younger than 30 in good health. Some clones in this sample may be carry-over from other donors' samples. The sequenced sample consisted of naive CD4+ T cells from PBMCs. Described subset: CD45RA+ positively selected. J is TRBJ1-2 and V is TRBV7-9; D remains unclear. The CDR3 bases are TGTGCCAGCAGCTTAGTTGGGGATGGCTACACCTTC. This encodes CASSLVGDGYTF.